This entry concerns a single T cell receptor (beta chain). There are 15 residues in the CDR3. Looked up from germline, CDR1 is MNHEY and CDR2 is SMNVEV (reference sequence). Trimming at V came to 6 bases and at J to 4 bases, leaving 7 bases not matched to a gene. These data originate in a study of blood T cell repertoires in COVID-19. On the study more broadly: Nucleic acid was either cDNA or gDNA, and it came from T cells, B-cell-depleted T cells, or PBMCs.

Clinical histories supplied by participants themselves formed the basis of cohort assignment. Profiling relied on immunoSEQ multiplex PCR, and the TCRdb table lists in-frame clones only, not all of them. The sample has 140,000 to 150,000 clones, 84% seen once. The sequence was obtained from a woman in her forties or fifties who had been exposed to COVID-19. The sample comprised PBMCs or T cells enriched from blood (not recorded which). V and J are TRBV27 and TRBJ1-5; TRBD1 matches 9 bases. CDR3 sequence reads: CASRRGTGKNQPQHF. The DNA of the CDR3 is TGTGCCAGCAGGCGCGGGACAGGGAAGAATCAGCCCCAGCATTTT.